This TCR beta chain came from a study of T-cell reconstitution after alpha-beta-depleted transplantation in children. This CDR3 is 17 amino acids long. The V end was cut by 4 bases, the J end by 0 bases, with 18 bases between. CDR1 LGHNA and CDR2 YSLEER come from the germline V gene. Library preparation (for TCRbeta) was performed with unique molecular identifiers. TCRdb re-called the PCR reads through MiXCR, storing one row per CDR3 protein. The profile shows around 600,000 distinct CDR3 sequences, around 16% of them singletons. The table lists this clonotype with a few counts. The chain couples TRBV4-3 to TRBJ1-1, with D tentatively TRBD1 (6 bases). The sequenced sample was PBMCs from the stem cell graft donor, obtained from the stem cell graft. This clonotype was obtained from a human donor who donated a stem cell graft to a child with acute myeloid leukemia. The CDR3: CASSPLRDNLMNTEAFF. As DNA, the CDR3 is TGCGCCAGCAGCCCACTACGGGACAACCTAATGAACACTGAAGCTTTCTTT.